This T cell receptor beta chain appears in the sequencing data of a study of blood T cells in healthy people across ages. Study-wide results and limits: Higher diversity, along with more naive CD4+ cells, distinguished long-lived donors from aged donors. Older age coincided with a roughly linear decline in TCR beta diversity per million T cells.

A J-beta primer mix and a sample-barcoded 5' primer were used in a second PCR of roughly 6 to 12 cycles. A tag from a template-switch adaptor with 12 random nucleotides marked each cDNA molecule. Via MiXCR, TCRdb re-called the 5' RACE reads, giving one row per CDR3 protein. Of about 750,000 distinct CDR3 sequences in the sample, roughly 50% were seen once. Samples each had at least 6 micrograms of total RNA extracted. Turning to this clonotype: Its specificity is not known.

The clonotype comes from a man older than 75 in good health. The sample was blood.

The CDR3 protein is CASSQGLAAPREQFF. For the CDR3, the DNA is TGTGCCAGCAGCCAAGGACTAGCGGCACCCAGAGAGCAGTTCTTC. The chain couples TRBV14 to TRBJ2-1; 9 bases are a match to TRBD2. Germline trimming cut 1 base from V and 10 bases from J; bases unmatched to any gene: 8. The CDR3 spans 15 residues. The germline V gene has CDR1 SGHDN and CDR2 FVKESK.